These 2 T cell receptor beta chains were sequenced from one sample in a study of beta chain features in type 1 diabetes. Broader study findings: Researchers report that Type 1 diabetes patients had moderately but significantly shorter TCRB CDR3s across all four CD4+ subsets.

TCRB transcripts that were expressed got sequenced, as all of the isolated RNA had been reverse transcribed. The table came from immunoSEQ multiplex PCR; TCRdb's copy has only in-frame clones and leaves some out. The repertoire holds about 740,000 clones, with roughly 13% as singletons. These receptors have no known antigen. Sequenced sample: naive CD4+ T cells from blood. The receptors were gathered from a man in his late teens or twenties with type 1 diabetes.

The J gene is TRBJ1-1, the V gene TRBV10-3; D ambiguous. V was pared by 6 bases and J by 1 base, with 12 bases between. Germline CDR1 is ENHRY and CDR2 is SYGVKD. The CDR3 is 14 residues long. CDR3 region: CAIRERAGNTEAFF. For the CDR3, the DNA is TGTGCCATCAGGGAAAGGGCAGGGAACACTGAAGCTTTCTTT.

This clone was seen only a few times. The chain couples TRBV7-2 to TRBJ2-3; the D call may be TRBD1 or TRBD2 (5 bases each). The CDR3 totals 14 residues. CDR1 SGHTA and CDR2 FQGNSA come from the germline V gene. V shed 3 bases and J shed 3 bases, with 10 bases lying between them. The CDR3 nucleotides are TGTGCCAGCAGCTTCGTCGGGGCAACAGATACGCAGTATTTT. Protein product: CASSFVGATDTQYF.